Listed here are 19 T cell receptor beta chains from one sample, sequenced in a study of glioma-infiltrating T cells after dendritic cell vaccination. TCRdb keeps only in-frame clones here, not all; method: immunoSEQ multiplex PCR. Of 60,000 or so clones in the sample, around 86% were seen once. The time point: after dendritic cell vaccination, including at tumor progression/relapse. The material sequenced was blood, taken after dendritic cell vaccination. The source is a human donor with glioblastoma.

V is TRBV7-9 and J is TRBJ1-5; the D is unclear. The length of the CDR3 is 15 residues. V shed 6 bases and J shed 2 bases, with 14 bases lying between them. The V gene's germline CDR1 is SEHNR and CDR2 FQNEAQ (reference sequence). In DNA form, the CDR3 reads TGTGCCAGCAGTCAAGAGGGCGGAGGCAATCAGCCCCAGCATTTT. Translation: CASSQEGGGNQPQHF.

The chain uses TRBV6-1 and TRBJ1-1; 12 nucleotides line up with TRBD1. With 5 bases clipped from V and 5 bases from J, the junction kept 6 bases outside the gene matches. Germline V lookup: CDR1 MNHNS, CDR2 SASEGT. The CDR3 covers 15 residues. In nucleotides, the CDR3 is TGTGCCAGCAGTACCAGGGACAGGGGGCAGACTGAAGCTTTCTTT. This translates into CASSTRDRGQTEAFF.

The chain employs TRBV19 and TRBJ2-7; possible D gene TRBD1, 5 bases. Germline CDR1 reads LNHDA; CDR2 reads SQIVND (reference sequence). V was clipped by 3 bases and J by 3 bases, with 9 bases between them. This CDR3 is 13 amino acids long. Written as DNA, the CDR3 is TGTGCCAGTAGTATCATAACAGGCTACGAGCAGTACTTC. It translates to CASSIITGYEQYF.

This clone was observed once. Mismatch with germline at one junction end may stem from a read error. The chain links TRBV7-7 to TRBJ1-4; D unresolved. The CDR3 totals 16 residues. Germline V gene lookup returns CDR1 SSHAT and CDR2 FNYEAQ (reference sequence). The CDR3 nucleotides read TGTGCTAGCAGCTTAGTAATTAAATCGGCTAATGAAAAACTGTTTTTT. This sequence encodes CASSLVIKSANEKLFF.

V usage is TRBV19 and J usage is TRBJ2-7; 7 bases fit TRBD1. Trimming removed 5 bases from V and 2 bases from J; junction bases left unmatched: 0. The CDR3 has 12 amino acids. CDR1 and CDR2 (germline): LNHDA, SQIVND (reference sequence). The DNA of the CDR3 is TGTGCCAGTAGTGACAGGGCCTACGAGCAGTACTTC. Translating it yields CASSDRAYEQYF.

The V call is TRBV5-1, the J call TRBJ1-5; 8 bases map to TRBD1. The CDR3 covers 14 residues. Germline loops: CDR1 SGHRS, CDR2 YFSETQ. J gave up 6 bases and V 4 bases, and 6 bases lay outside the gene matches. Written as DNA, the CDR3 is TGCGCCAGCAGCCCGGGACAGGCAGGTCAGCCCCAGCATTTT. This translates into CASSPGQAGQPQHF.

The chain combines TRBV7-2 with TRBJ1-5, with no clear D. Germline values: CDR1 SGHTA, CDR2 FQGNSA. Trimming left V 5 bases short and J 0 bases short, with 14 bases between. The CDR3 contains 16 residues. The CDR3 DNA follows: TGTGCCAGCAGCACGGGGAGCCTATATAGCAATCAGCCCCAGCATTTT. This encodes CASSTGSLYSNQPQHF. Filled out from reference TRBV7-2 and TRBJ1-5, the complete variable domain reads GAGVSQSPSNKVTEKGKDVELRCDPISGHTALYWYRQSLGQGLEFLIYFQGNSAPDKSGLPSDRFSAERTGGSVSTLTIQRTQQEDSAVYLCASSTGSLYSNQPQHFGDGTRLSIL.

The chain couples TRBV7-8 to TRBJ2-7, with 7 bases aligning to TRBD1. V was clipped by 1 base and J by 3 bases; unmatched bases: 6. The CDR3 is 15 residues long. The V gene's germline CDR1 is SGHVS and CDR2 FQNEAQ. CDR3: CASSLVRDRFYEQYF. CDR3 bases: TGTGCCAGCAGCTTAGTCCGGGACAGATTCTACGAGCAGTACTTC.

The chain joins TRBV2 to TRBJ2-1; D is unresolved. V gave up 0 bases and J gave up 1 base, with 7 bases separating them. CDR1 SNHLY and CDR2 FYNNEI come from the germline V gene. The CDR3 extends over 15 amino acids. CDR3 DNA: TGTGCCAGCAGTGAAGCCAGGATGTCCTACAATGAGCAGTTCTTC. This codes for CASSEARMSYNEQFF.

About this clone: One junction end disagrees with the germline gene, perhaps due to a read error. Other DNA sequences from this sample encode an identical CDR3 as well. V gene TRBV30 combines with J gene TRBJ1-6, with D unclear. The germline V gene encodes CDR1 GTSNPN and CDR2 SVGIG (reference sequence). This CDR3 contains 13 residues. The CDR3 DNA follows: TGTGCCTGGCGGGATTCGAATAATTCCCCCCTCCACTTT. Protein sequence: CAWRDSNNSPLHF.

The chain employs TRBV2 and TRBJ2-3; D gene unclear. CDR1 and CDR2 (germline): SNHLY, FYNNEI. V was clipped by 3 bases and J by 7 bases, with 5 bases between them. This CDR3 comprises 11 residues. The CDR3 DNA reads TGTGCCAGCAGTGACATTTATACGCAGTATTTT. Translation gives CASSDIYTQYF.

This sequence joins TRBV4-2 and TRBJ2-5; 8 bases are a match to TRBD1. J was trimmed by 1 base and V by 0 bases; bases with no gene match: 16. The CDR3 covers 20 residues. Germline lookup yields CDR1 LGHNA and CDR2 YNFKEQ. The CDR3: CASSQDPGQGARGLQETQYF. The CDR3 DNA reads TGTGCCAGCAGCCAAGATCCTGGACAGGGCGCGAGGGGACTCCAAGAGACCCAGTACTTC.

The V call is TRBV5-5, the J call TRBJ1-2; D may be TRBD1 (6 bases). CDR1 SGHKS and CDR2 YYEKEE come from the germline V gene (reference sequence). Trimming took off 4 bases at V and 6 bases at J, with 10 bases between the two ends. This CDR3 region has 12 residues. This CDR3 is CASSPWTDGYTF. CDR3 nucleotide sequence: TGTGCCAGCAGCCCGTGGACAGATGGCTACACCTTC.

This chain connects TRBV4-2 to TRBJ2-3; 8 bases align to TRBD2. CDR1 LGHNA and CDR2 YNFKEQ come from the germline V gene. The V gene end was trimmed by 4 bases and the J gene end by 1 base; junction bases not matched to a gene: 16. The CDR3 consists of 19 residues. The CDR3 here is CASSRRSSGRESGTDTQYF. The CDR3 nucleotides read TGTGCCAGCAGCCGTCGGTCGAGCGGGAGAGAGTCTGGCACAGATACGCAGTATTTT.

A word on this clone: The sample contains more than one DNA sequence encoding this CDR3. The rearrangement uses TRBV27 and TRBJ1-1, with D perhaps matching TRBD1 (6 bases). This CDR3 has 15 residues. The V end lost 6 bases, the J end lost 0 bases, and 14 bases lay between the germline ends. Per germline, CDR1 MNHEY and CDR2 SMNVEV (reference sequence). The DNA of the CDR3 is TGTGCCAGCAGCCTACAGGGAACAATGAACACTGAAGCTTTCTTT. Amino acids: CASSLQGTMNTEAFF.

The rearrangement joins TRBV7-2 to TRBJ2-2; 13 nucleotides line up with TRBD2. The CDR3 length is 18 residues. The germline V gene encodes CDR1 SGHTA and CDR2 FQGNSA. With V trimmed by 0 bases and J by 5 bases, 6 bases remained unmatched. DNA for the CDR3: TGTGCCAGCAGCTTAGCACTAGCGGGGGGGCCGGGAACCGGGGAGCTGTTTTTT. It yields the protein CASSLALAGGPGTGELFF.

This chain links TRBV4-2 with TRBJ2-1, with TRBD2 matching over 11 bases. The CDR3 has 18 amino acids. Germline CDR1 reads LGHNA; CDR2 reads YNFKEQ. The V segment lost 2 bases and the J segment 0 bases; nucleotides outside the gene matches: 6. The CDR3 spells CASSQPLAGGRSYNEQFF. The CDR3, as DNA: TGTGCCAGCAGCCAACCTCTAGCGGGAGGACGCTCCTACAATGAGCAGTTCTTC.

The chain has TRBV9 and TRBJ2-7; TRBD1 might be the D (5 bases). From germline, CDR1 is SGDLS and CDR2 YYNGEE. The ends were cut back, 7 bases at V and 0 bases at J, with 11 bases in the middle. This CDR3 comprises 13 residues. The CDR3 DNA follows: TGTGCCAGCTCGTCGGACAACTCCTACGAGCAGTACTTC. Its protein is CASSSDNSYEQYF.

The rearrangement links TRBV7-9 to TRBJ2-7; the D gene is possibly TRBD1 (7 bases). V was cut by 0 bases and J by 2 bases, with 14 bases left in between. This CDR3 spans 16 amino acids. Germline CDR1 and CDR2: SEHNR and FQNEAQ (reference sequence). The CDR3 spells CASSLAGGDRAYEQYF. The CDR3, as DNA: TGTGCCAGCAGCTTAGCGGGGGGTGACAGGGCCTACGAGCAGTACTTC.